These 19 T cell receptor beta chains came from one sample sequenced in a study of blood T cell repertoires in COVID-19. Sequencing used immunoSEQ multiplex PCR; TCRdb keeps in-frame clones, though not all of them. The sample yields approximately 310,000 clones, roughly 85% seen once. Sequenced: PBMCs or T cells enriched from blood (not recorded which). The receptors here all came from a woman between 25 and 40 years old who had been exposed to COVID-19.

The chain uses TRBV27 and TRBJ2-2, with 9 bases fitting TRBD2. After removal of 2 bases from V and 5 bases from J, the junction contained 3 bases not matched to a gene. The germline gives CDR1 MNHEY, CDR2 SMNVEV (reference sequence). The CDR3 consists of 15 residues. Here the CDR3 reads CASSLTLAGTGELFF. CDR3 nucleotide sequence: TGTGCCAGCAGTTTAACCCTAGCGGGAACCGGGGAGCTGTTTTTT.

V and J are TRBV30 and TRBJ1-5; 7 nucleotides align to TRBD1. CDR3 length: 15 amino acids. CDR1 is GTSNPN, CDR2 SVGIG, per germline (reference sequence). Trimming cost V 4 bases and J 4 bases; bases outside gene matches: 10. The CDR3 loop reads CAWTKGDSGNQPQHF. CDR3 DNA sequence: TGTGCCTGGACCAAAGGGGACAGTGGGAATCAGCCCCAGCATTTT. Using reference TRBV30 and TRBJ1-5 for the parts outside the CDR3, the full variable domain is SQTIHQWPATLVQPVGSPLSLECTVEGTSNPNLYWYRQAAGRGLQLLFYSVGIGQISSEVPQNLSASRPQDRQFILSSKKLLLSDSGFYLCAWTKGDSGNQPQHFGDGTRLSIL.

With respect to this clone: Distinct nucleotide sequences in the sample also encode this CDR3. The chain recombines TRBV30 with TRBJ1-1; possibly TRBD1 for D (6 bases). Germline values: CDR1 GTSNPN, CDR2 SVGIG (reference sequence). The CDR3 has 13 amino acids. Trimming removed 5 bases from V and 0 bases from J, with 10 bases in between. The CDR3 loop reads CAWSQGLNTEAFF. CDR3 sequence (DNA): TGTGCCTGGTCTCAGGGGTTGAACACTGAAGCTTTCTTT.

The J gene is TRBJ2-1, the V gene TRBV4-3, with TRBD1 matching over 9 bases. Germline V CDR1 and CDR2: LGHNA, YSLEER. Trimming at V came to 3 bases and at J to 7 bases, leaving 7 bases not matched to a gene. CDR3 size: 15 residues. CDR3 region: CASSQPDRGDNEQFF. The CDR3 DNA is TGCGCCAGCAGCCAGCCCGACAGGGGGGATAATGAGCAGTTCTTC.

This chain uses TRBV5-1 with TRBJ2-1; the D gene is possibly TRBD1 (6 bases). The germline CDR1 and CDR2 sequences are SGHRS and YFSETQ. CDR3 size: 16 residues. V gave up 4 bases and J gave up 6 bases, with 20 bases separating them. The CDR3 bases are TGCGCCAGCAGCCTCATCCGGGACACCGGACCCAATGAGCAGTTCTTC. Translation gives CASSLIRDTGPNEQFF. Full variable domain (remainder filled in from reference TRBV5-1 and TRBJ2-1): KAGVTQTPRYLIKTRGQQVTLSCSPISGHRSVSWYQQTPGQGLQFLFEYFSETQRNKGNFPGRFSGRQFSNSRSEMNVSTLELGDSALYLCASSLIRDTGPNEQFFGPGTRLTVL.

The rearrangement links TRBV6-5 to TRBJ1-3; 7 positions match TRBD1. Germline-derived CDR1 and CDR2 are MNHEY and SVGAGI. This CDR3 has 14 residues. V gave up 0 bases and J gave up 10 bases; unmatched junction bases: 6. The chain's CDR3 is CASSYSGTDWTIYF. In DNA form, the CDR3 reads TGTGCCAGCAGTTACTCTGGGACAGACTGGACCATATATTTT.

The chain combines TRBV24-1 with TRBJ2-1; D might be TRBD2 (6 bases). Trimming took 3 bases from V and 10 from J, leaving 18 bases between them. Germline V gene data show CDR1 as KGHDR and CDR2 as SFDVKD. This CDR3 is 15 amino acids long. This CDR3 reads CATSDGGSPIGEQFF. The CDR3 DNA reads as TGTGCCACCAGTGATGGGGGGAGTCCTATCGGGGAGCAGTTCTTC.

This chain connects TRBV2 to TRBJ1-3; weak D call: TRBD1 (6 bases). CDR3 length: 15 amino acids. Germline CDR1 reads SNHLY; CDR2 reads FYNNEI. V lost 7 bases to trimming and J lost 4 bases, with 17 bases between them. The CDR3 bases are TGTGCCAGCAAAATAGAACGCCAGGGGGGAAACACCATATATTTT. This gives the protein CASKIERQGGNTIYF.

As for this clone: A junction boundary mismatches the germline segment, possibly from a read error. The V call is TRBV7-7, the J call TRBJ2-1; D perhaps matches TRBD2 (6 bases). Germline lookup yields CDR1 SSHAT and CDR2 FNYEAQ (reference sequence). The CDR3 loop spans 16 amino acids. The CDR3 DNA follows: TGTGCTAGCAGCGCCACCGGGACTTCCTCTAGCCAAGAGCAGTTCTTC. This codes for CASSATGTSSSQEQFF.

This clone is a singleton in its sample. The DNA for the CDR3 is TGCGCCAGCAGCTTGGTAGCTAGCGGGAGCCAAGAGACCCAGTACTTC. It translates to CASSLVASGSQETQYF. V and J are TRBV5-1 and TRBJ2-5, with TRBD2 matching 10 bases. From germline, CDR1 is SGHRS and CDR2 YFSETQ. The trim removed 0 bases at V and 1 base at J, leaving 3 bases unmatched. The CDR3 extends over 16 amino acids.

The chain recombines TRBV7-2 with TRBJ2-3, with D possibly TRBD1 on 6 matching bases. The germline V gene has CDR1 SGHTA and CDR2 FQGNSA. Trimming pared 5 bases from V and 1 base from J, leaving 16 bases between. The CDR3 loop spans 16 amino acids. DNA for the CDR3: TGTGCCAGCAGCCCGACCCGGACAGCTCGCACAGATACGCAGTATTTT. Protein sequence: CASSPTRTARTDTQYF.

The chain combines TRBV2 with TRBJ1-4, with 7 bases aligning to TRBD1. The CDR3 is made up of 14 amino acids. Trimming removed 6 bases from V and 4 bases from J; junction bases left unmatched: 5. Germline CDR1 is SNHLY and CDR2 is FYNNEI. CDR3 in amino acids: CASRDRELNEKLFF. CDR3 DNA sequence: TGTGCCAGCAGAGACAGGGAACTTAATGAAAAACTGTTTTTT.

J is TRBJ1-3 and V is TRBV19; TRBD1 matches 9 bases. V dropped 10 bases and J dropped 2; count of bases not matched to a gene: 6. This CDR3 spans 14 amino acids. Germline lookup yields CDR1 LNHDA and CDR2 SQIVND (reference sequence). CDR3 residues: CATTRTGAGNTIYF. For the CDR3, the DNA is TGTGCCACCACACGGACAGGGGCTGGAAACACCATATATTTT. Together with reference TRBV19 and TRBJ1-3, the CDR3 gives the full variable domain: DGGITQSPKYLFRKEGQNVTLSCEQNLNHDAMYWYRQDPGQGLRLIYYSQIVNDFQKGDIAEGYSVSREKKESFPLTVTSAQKNPTAFYLCATTRTGAGNTIYFGEGSWLTVV.

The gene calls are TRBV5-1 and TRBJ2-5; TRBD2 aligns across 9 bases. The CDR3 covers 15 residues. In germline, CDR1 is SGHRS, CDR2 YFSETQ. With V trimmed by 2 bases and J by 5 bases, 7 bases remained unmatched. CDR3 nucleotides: TGCGCCAGCAGCTTATACGGGACTAGCACGGAGACCCAGTACTTC. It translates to CASSLYGTSTETQYF.

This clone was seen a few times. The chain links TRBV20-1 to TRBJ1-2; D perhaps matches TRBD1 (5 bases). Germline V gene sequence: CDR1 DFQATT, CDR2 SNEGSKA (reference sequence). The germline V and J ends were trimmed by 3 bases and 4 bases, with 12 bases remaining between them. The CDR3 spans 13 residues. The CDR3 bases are TGCAGTGCTAGTAATCCTACAGGCTATGGCTACACCTTC. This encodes CSASNPTGYGYTF.

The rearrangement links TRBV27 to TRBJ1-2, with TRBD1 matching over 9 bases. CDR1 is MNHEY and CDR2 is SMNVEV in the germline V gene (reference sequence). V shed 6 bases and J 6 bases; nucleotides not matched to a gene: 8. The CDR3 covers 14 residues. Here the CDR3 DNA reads TGTGCCAGCAGGTTACAGGGGGCGCGTAATGGCTACACCTTC. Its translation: CASRLQGARNGYTF.

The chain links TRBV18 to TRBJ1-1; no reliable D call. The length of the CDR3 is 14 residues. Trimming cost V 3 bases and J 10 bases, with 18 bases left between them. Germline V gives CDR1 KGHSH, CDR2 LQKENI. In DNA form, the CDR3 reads TGTGCCAGCTCACCCCGGACTTTGGAGGTGGGAGCTTTCTTT. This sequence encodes CASSPRTLEVGAFF.

CDR3 residues: CASSQGELGRQYF. The CDR3, as DNA: TGTGCCAGCAGCCAAGGGGAACTAGGGAGGCAGTACTTC. The chain couples TRBV3-1 (or the pseudogene TRBV3-2) to TRBJ2-7; a weak D match, TRBD2 (5 bases). Between the trimmed V and J ends, which lost 1 base and 9 bases, there was a span of 13 bases. Germline-derived CDR1 and CDR2 are LGHDT and YNNKEL (reference sequence). The CDR3 consists of 13 residues.

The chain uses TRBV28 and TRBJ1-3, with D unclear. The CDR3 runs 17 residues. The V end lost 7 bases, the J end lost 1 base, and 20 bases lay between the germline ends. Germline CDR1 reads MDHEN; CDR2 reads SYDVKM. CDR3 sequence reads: CASTPSQGAASGNTIYF. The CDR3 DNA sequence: TGTGCCAGCACCCCCTCGCAAGGTGCGGCGTCTGGAAACACCATATATTTT. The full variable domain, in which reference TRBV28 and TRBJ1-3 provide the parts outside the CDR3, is DVKVTQSSRYLVKRTGEKVFLECVQDMDHENMFWYRQDPGLGLRLIYFSYDVKMKEKGDIPEGYSVSREKKERFSLILESASTNQTSMYLCASTPSQGAASGNTIYFGEGSWLTVV.